This T cell receptor (beta chain) is drawn from a study of blood T cell repertoires in COVID-19. Looking at the study overall: The cDNA or gDNA used as material had been derived from T cells, B-cell-depleted T cells, or PBMCs.

CDR1 is GTSNPN and CDR2 is SVGIG in the germline V gene (reference sequence). This CDR3 spans 17 amino acids. V lost 3 bases, J lost 4 bases, and 11 bases stayed unmatched. Methods used by the authors: The assay estimated nucleated cells by amplifying reference gene primers. Using immunoSEQ multiplex PCR, the repertoire was profiled, and TCRdb retains in-frame clones only, with some absent. V and J calls and clone size follow that table, whereas D and trimming were derived from the DNA. The sample has roughly 200,000 clones, approximately 83% seen once. This receptor was obtained from a middle-aged man with acute or convalescent COVID-19. Sequencing was done on a sample of peripheral blood. The rearrangement joins TRBV30 to TRBJ2-3; 12 bases match TRBD2. CDR3 nucleotides: TGTGCCTGGAGCAACGACCTAGCGGGAGGGCCTGCAGATACGCAGTATTTT. Translation gives CAWSNDLAGGPADTQYF.